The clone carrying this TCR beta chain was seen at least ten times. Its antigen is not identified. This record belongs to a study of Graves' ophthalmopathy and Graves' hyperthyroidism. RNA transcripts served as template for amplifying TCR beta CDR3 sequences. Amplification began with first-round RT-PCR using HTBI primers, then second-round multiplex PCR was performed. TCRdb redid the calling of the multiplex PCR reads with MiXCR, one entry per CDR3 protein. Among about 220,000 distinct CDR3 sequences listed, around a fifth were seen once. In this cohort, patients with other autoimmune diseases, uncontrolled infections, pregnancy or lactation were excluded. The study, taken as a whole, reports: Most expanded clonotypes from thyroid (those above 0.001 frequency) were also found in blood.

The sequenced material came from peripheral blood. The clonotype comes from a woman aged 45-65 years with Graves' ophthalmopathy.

CDR3 protein: CGANRDTTLKRDGYTF. The CDR3 bases are TGCGGGGCAAACCGGGACACTACACTCAAACGGGATGGCTACACCTTC. This chain joins TRBV29-1 and TRBJ1-2, with D perhaps matching TRBD1 (6 bases). The CDR3 length is 16 residues. Germline CDR1 is SQVTM and CDR2 is ANQGSEA.